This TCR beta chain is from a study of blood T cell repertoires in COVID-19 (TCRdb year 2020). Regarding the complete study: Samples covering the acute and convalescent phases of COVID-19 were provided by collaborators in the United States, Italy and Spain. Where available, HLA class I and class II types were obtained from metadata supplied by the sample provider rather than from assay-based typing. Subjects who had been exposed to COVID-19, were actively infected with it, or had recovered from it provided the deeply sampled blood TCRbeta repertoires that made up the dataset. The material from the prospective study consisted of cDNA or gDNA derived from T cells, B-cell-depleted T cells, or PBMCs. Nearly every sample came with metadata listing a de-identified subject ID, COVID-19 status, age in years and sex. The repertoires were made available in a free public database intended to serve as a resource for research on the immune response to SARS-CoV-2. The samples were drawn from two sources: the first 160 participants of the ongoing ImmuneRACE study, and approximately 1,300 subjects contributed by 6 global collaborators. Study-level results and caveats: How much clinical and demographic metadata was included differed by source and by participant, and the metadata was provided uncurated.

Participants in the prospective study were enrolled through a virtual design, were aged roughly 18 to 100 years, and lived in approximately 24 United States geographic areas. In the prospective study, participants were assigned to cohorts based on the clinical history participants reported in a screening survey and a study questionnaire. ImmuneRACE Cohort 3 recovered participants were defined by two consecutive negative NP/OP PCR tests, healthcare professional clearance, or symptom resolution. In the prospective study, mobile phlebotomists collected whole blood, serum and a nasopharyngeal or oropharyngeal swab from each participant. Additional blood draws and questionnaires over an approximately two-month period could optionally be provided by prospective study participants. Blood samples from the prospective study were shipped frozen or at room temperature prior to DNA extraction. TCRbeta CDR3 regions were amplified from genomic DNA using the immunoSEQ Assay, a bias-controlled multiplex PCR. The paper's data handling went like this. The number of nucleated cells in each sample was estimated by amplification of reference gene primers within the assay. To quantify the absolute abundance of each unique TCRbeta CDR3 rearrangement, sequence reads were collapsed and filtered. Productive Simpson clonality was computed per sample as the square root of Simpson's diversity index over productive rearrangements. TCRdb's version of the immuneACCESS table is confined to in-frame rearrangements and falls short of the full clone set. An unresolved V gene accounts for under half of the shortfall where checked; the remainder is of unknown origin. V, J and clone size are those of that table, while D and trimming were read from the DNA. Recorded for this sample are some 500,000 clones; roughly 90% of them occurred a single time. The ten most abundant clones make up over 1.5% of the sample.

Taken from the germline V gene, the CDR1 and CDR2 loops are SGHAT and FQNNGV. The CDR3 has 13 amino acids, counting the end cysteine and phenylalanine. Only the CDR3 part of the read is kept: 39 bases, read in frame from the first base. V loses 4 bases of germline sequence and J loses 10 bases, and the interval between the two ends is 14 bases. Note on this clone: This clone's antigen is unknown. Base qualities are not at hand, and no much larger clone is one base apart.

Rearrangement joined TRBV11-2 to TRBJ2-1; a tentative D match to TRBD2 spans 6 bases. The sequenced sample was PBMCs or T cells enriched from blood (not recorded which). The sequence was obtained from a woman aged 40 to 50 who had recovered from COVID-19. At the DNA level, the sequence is TGTGCCAGCAGCTCGAGATCCGGGGGAGAGCAGTTCTTC. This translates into CASSSRSGGEQFF.